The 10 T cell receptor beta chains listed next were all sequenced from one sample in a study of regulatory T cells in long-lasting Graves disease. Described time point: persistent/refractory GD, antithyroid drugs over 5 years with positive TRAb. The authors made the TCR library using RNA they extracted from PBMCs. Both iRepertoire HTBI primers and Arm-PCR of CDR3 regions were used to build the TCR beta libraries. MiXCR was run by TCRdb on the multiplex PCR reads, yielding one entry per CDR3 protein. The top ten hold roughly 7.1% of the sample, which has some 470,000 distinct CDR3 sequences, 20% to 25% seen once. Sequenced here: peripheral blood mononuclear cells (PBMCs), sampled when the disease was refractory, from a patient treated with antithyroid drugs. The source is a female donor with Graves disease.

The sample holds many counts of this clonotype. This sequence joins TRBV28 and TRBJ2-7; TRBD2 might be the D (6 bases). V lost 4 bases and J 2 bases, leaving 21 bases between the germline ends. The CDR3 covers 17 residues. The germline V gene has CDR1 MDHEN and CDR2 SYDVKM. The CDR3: CASSSWGGSGQTYEQYF. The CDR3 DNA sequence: TGTGCCAGCAGTTCTTGGGGCGGAAGCGGGCAAACCTACGAGCAGTACTTC.

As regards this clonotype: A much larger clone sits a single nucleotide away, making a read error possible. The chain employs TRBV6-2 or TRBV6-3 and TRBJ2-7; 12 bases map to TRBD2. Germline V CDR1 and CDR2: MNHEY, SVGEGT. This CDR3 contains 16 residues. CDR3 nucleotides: TGTGTCAGCACCGAATTCCGACTAGCGGGAGACGACGAGCAGTACTTC. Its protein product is CVSTEFRLAGDDEQYF.

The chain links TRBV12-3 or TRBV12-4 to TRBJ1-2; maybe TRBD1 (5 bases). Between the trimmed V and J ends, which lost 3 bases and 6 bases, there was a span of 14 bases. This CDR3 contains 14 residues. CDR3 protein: CASSFGDGGNGYTF. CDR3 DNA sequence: TGTGCCAGCAGTTTTGGCGACGGGGGTAATGGCTACACCTTC.

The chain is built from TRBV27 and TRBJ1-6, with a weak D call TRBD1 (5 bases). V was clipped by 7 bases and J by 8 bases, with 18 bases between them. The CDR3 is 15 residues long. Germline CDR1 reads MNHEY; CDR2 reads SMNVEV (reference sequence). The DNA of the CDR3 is TGTGCCAGCAACTGGCAGGGAAGATGGGATTCACCCCTCCACTTT. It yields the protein CASNWQGRWDSPLHF.

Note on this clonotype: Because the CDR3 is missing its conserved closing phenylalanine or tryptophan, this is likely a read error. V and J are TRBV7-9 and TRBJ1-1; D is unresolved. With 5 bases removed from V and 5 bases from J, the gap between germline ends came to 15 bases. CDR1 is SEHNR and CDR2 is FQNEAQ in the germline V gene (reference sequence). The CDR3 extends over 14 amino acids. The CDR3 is CASSPRPDGTEAFL. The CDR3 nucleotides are TGTGCCAGCAGCCCAAGGCCAGATGGGACTGAAGCTTTCCTT.

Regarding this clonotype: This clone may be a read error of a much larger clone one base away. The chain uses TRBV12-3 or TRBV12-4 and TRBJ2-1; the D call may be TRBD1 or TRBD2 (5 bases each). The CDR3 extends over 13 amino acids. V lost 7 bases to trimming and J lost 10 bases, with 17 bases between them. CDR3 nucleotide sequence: TGTGCCAGCATGGTAAATGTTCGGGACGAGCAGTTCTTC. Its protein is CASMVNVRDEQFF.

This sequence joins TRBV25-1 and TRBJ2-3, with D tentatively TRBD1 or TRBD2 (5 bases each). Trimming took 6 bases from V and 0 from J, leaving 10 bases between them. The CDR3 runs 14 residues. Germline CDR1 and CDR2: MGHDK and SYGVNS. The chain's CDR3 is CASSGAGSTDTQYF. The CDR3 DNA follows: TGTGCCAGCAGCGGGGCGGGTAGCACAGATACGCAGTATTTT.

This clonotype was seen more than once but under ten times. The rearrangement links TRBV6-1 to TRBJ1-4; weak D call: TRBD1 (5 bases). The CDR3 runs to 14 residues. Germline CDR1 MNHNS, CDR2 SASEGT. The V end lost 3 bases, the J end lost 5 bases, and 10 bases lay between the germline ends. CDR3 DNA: TGTGCCAGCAGTGACCGGACATCGAATGAAAAACTGTTTTTT. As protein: CASSDRTSNEKLFF.

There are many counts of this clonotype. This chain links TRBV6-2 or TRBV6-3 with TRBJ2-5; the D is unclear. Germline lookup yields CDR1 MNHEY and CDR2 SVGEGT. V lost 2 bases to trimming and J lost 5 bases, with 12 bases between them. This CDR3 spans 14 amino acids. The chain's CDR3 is CASSYGDIRETQYF. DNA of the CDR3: TGTGCCAGCAGTTACGGCGACATCAGGGAGACCCAGTACTTC.

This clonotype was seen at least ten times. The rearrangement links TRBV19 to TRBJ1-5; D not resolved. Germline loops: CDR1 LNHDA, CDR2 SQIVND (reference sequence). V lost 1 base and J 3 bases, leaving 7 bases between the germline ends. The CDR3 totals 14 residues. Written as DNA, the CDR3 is TGTGCCAGTAGTATAGTCGGCTCCAATCAGCCCCAGCATTTT. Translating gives CASSIVGSNQPQHF.